This T cell receptor beta chain was identified during a study of OX40 agonist ivuxolimab in advanced cancers. The wider study: The drug used for patients, ivuxolimab, was an agonistic anti-OX40 (CD134) antibody.

This clone turned up a few times. As yet, its antigen is unknown. Study-level results: No determination was made of the antigen specificity of the expanded peripheral T cells.

The CDR3 consists of 17 residues. The V gene end was trimmed by 3 bases and the J gene end by 1 base; junction bases not matched to a gene: 11. Per the germline V gene, CDR1 is MNHEY and CDR2 is SMNVEV (reference sequence). Profiling relied on immunoSEQ multiplex PCR, and the TCRdb table lists in-frame clones only, not all of them. The repertoire holds about 58,000 clones, with over 75% as singletons. Cycle 7 day 1, cycle 4 day 1, and baseline were the timepoints at which blood was sampled. Specimen: CD4+ or CD8+ T cells sorted from blood, collected in a trial of the OX40 agonist ivuxolimab. The V and J genes are TRBV27 and TRBJ1-1; 7 nucleotides line up with TRBD1. This sequence was found in an adult with an advanced solid tumor such as melanoma, head and neck, liver or kidney cancer. This CDR3 is CASSFSGRQGKNTEAFF. In DNA form, the CDR3 reads TGTGCCAGCAGTTTTTCCGGAAGACAGGGAAAGAACACTGAAGCTTTCTTT.